This T cell receptor (beta chain) was obtained from a study of T cells in Graves' hyperthyroidism and ophthalmopathy (dated by TCRdb to the late 2010s). Study-level background: Peripheral blood was sampled at the time of initial diagnosis, prior to any treatment. A discovery cohort of about 96 patients, 43 with Graves' ophthalmopathy and roughly 59 with stable Graves' hyperthyroidism, was used to find distinguishing TCR V-J signatures. Whether ophthalmopathy could be predicted prospectively was tested in an independent validation cohort made up of fewer than 20 hyperthyroidism patients plus 17 patients who later progressed to ophthalmopathy. The roughly 99 discovery patients were divided at random into training and test sets in a 7:3 ratio. The study also compared thyroid tissue and blood T-cell repertoires from roughly six Graves' hyperthyroidism patients. Following sampling, methimazole starting at 30 mg daily was given to hyperthyroidism patients, and high-dose intravenous methylprednisolone was given to ophthalmopathy patients. According to the paper, TCR Vbeta CDR3 sequencing was carried out on roughly 130 peripheral blood samples, which came from fewer than 50 ophthalmopathy, under 85 hyperthyroidism and about 17 progressor patients.

The CDR3 runs 15 amino acids, cysteine and phenylalanine included. Left in the record is the CDR3 DNA by itself, 45 bases read in frame from the first base. Trimmed from V: 3 bases; trimmed from J: 3 bases; junction bases lacking a gene match: 4. Per the germline V gene, KGHSH is the CDR1 and LQKENI is the CDR2. The TCR beta CDR3 regions were amplified from the RNA transcripts. A first-round RT-PCR of the TCR CDR3 used the HTBI primer set with the Qiagen OneStep RT-PCR kit. The libraries were constructed in a second round of multiplex PCR and then size-selected and purified. The libraries were sequenced on an Illumina HiSeq2000 using paired-end 100 bp reads. The source study handled its data this way. SOAPnuke was used to process the raw data, throwing out any read that contained adapters or uncalled bases, had a mean Phred below 15, or lacked an exact constant-primer or identifier match. COPE v1.2.5 was used to merge high-quality paired reads, and clonotypes were defined as unique nucleotide sequences. MiTCR v1.1 was used to align clonotypes to the IMGT TRBV, TRBD and TRBJ reference segments. Analysis was restricted to V-J combinations with a frequency above 0.0001, which covered about 99% of repertoires. The TCS score was defined as the ratio of F50 (clonal expansion) to E x V (chaos), calculated using BLOSUM62-based TCRdist between CDR3 peptides within each V-J. Welch's t-statistics and random forest reduced several hundred V-J features to about 13, which were used in a naive Bayes classifier (R e1071). TCRdb applied fastp at Q25 and MiXCR to the public reads, then kept only in-frame beta chains. For every CDR3 protein sequence, its rows merge into one entry that carries the most common genes and DNA. TCRdb's processing, not the study's, gives the V and J calls here. The sample table contains more than 450,000 distinct CDR3 sequences; only one count was recorded for just under 20% of them. Roughly 47% of the sample lies in the top ten.

Moderately to severely active disease, a Clinical Activity Score of at least 3, a NOSPECS grade of at least 4, and a duration under 3 months were present in ophthalmopathy patients. Patients with uncontrolled infections, other autoimmune diseases, pregnancy or lactation were excluded. Diagnoses relied on clinical symptoms, serum thyroxine and TRAb, thyroid ultrasound and orbital computed tomography. Ficoll-Paque density gradient centrifugation was used to isolate PBMCs from 8.5 to 10 ml of fresh peripheral blood. Total RNA was extracted using Trizol reagent, and RNA quality was assessed on an Agilent 2100 Bioanalyzer. This clonotype came up many times. This receptor's antigen is unknown. Base qualities are missing; no much larger clone stands one base away. Overall results and qualifications from the work: Sample size was not statistically predetermined, and investigators were not blinded to group allocation. In validation, the model predicted progression to ophthalmopathy a median of about 6.8 months before onset, with about 71% sensitivity and roughly 72% specificity. Most expanded thyroid clonotypes (frequency above 0.001) were also found in blood, which suggests that blood repertoires may mirror thyroid immune responses. In cross-validation, a model built on a 13 V-J signature told ophthalmopathy apart from stable hyperthyroidism with over 85% sensitivity and approximately 81% specificity, and in testing the same model reached 80%/75%.

The chain joins TRBV18 to TRBJ2-3; TRBD2 matches 9 bases in the middle. Material for sequencing was blood. This clonotype was sampled from a middle-aged man with Graves' ophthalmopathy. The DNA is TGTGCCAGCTCACCTGGGAGCGGGAGGACAGATACGCAGTATTTT. It codes for CASSPGSGRTDTQYF.